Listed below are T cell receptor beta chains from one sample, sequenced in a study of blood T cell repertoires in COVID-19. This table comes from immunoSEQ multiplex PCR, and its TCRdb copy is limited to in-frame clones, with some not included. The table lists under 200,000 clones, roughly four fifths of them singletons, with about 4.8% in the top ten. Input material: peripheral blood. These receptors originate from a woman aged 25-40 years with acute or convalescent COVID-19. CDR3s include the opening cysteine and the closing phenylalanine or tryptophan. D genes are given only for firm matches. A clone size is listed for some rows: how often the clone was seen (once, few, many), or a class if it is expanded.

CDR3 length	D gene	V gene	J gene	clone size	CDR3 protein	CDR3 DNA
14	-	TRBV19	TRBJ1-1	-	CASSYRVQNTEAFF	TGTGCCAGTAGTTACAGAGTTCAGAACACTGAAGCTTTCTTT
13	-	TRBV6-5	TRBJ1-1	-	CASSWGIWTEAFF	TGTGCCAGCAGTTGGGGCATTTGGACTGAAGCTTTCTTT
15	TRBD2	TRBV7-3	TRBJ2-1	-	CASSLILAGVGEQFF	TGTGCCAGCAGCTTAATCCTAGCGGGGGTTGGTGAGCAGTTCTTC
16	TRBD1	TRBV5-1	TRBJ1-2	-	CASSPNPARQGNGYTF	TGCGCCAGCAGCCCCAACCCCGCCAGACAGGGGAATGGCTACACCTTC
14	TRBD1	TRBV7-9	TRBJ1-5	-	CASSLGTGTQPQHF	TGTGCCAGCAGCTTAGGGACAGGAACCCAGCCCCAGCATTTT
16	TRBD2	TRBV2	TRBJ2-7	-	CASRGLAVLSSYEQYF	TGTGCCAGCAGGGGACTAGCGGTCCTGAGCTCCTACGAGCAGTACTTC
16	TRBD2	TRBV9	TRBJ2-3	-	CASSVGASGVADTQYF	TGTGCCAGCAGCGTAGGGGCTAGCGGGGTTGCAGATACGCAGTATTTT
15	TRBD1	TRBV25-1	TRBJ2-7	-	CASSVRQGASYEQYF	TGTGCCAGCAGTGTCCGACAGGGGGCGTCCTACGAGCAGTACTTC
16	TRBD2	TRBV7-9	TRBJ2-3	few	CASSLGGLAATDTQYF	TGTGCCAGCAGCTTAGGCGGACTAGCCGCCACAGATACGCAGTATTTT
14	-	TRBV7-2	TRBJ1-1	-	CASSYRQMNTEAFF	TGTGCCAGCAGCTACAGACAGATGAACACTGAAGCTTTCTTT
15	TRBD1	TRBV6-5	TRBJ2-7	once	CASSYPVGDSYEQYF	TGTGCCAGCAGTTACCCGGTTGGGGACAGCTACGAGCAGTACTTC
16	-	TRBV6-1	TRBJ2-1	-	CASSEIGEPPYNEQFF	TGTGCCAGCAGTGAAATCGGGGAGCCCCCTTACAATGAGCAGTTCTTC
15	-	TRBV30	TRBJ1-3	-	CAWNPRGTSGNTIYF	TGTGCCTGGAATCCCAGGGGAACCTCTGGAAACACCATATATTTT
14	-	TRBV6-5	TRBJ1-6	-	CAGTSMFRGSPLHF	TGTGCCGGGACTTCAATGTTCCGCGGTTCACCCCTCCACTTT
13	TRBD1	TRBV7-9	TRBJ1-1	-	CAVRTGDNTEAFF	TGTGCCGTTCGCACAGGGGATAACACTGAAGCTTTCTTT
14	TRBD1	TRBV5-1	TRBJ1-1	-	CASSSAGGNTEAFF	TGCGCCAGCAGCTCCGCAGGGGGGAACACTGAAGCTTTCTTT
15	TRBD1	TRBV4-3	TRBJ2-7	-	CASSGSRDRFYEQYF	TGCGCCAGCAGCGGATCCCGGGACAGGTTCTACGAGCAGTACTTC
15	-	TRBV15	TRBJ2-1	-	CATSRHRGTYNEQFF	TGTGCCACCAGCAGGCATAGGGGGACCTACAATGAGCAGTTCTTC
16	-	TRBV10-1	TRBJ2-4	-	CASSDPQDRAKNIQYF	TGCGCCAGCAGTGACCCGCAGGACAGAGCCAAAAACATTCAGTACTTC
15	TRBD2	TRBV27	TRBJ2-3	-	CASSLDAGVGGTQYF	TGTGCCAGCAGTTTGGACGCGGGAGTGGGGGGTACGCAGTATTTT
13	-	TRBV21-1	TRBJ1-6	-	CASSKYGDSPLHF	TGTGCCAGCAGCAAATACGGGGATTCACCCCTCCACTTT
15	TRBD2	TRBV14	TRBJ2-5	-	CASSPWGGAQETQYF	TGTGCCAGCAGCCCGTGGGGAGGGGCCCAAGAGACCCAGTACTTC
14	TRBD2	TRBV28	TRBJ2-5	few	CASSSPGGPETQYF	TGTGCCAGCAGTTCCCCGGGGGGGCCAGAGACCCAGTACTTC
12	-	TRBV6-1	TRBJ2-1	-	CAVARDFNEQFF	TGTGCCGTCGCCCGGGATTTCAATGAGCAGTTCTTC
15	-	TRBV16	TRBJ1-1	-	CASSQSSTVGTEAFF	TGTGCCAGCAGCCAATCCTCGACAGTCGGGACTGAAGCTTTCTTT
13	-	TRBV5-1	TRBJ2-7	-	CASSENLAYEQYF	TGCGCCAGCAGCGAAAACTTAGCCTACGAGCAGTACTTC